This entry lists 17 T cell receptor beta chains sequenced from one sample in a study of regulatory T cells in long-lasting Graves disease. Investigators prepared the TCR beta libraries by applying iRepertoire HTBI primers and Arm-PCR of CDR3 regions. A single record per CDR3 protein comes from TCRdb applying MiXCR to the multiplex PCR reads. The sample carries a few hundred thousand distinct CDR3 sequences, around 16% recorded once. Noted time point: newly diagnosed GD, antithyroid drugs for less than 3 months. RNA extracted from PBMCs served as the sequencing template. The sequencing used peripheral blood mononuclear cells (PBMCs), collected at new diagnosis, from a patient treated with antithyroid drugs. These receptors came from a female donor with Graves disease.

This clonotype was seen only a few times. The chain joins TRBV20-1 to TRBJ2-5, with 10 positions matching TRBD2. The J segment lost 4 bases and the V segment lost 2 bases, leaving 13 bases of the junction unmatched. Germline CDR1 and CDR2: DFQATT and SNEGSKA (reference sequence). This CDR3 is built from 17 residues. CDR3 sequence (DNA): TGCAGTGCTAGACAAAGGGTGACTAGCGGGCGGGTAGAGACCCAGTACTTC. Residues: CSARQRVTSGRVETQYF.

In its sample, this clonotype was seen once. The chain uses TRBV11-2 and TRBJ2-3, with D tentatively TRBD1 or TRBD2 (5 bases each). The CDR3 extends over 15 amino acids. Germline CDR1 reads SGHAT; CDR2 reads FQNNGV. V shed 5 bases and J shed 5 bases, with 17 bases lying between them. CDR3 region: CASSALGTQGDTQYF. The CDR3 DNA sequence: TGTGCCAGCAGCGCACTCGGGACCCAGGGAGATACGCAGTATTTT.

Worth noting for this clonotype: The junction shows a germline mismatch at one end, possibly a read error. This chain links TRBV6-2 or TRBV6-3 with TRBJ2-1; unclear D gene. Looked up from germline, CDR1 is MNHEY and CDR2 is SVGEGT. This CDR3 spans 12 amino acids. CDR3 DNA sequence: TGTGCCGGCAGTCGAGAGATAAATGAGCAGTTCTTC. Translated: CAGSREINEQFF.

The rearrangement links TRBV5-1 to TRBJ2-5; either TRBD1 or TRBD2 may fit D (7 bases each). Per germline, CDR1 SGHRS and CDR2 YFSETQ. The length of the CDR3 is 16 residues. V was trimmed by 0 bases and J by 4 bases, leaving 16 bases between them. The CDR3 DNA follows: TGCGCCAGCAGCTTGGAGGGAGGGGGCGTTGGAGAGACCCAGTACTTC. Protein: CASSLEGGGVGETQYF.

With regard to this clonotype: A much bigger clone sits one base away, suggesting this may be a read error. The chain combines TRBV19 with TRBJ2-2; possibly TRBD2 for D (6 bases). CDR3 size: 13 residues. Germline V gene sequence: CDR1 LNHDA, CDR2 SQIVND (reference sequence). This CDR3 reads CASRGFITGGLFF. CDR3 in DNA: TGTGCCAGTAGAGGGTTCATCACCGGGGGGCTGTTTTTT.

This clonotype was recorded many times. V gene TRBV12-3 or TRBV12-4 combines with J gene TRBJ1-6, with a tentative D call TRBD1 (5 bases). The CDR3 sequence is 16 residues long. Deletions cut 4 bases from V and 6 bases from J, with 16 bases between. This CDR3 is CASSSRQGVLNSPLHF. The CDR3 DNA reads TGTGCCAGCAGTTCTCGACAAGGGGTTCTTAATTCACCCCTCCACTTT.

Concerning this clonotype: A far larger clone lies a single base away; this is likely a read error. In nucleotides, the CDR3 is TGTGCCAGCAGTTACGGGGCAGGGGGAAGCACTGGAGCTTTCTTT. It translates to CASSYGAGGSTGAFF. V and J are TRBV6-5 and TRBJ1-1; 7 nucleotides line up with TRBD1. Germline V gene sequence: CDR1 MNHEY, CDR2 SVGAGI. The CDR3 extends over 15 amino acids.

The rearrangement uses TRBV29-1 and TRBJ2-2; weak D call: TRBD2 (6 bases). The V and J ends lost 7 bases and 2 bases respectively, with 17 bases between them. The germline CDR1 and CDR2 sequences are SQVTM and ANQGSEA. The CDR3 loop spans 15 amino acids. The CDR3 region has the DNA TGCAGCGCCGATTACGGGGGAGCTAACACCGGGGAGCTGTTTTTT. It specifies CSADYGGANTGELFF.

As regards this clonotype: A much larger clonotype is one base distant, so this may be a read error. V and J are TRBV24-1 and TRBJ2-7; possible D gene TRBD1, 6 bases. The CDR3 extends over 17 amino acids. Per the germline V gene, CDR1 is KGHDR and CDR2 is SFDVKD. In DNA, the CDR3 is TGTACCACCATTGACCCAACGTCAGGGGTACGGGCTTACGAGCAGTACTTC. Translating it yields CTTIDPTSGVRAYEQYF.

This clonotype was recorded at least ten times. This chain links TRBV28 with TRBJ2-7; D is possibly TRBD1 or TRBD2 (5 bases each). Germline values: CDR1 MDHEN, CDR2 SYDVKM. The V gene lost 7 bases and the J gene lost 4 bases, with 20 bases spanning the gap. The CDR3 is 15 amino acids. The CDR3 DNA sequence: TGTGCCAGCACCACCAGTGGCCGTGGGGGTTACGAGCAGTACTTC. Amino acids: CASTTSGRGGYEQYF.

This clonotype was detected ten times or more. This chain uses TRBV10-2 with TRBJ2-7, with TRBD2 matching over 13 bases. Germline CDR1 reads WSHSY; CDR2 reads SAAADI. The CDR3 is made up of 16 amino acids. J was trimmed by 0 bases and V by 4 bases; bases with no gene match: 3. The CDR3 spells CASSGWTSGSSYEQYF. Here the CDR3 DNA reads TGCGCCAGCAGTGGCTGGACTAGCGGGAGCTCCTACGAGCAGTACTTC.

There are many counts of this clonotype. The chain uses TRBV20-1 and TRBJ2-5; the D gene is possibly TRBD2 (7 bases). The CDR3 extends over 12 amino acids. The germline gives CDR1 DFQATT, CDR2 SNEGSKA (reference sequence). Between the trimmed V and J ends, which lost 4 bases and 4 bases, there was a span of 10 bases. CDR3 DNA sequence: TGCAGTGCTAAAAGGGGGGGAGAGACCCAGTACTTC. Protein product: CSAKRGGETQYF.

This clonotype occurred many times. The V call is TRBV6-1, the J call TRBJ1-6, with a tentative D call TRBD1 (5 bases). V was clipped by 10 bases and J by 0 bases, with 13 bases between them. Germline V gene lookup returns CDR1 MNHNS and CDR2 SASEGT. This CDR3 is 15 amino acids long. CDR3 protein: CATSPGVSYNSPLHF. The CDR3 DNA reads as TGTGCCACCTCCCCGGGGGTCTCCTATAATTCACCCCTCCACTTT.

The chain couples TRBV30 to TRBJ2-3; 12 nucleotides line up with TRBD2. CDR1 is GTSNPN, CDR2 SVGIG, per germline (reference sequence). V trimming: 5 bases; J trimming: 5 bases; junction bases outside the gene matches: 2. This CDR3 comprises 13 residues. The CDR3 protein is CAWQLAGGDTQYF. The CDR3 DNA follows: TGTGCCTGGCAACTAGCGGGGGGAGATACGCAGTATTTT.

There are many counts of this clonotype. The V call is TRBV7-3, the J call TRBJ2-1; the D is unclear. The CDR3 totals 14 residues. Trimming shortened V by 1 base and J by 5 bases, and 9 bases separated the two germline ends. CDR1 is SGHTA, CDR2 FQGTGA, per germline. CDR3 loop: CASSLSSADNEQFF. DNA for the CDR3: TGTGCCAGCAGCTTAAGCTCTGCCGACAATGAGCAGTTCTTC.

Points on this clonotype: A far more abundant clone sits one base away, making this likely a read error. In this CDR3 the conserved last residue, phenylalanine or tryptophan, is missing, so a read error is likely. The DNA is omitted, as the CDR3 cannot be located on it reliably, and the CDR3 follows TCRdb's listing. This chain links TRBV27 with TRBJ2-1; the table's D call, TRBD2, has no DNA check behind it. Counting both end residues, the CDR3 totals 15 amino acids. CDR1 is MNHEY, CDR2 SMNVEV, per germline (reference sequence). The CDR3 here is CASSPSLAVYDTQYL.

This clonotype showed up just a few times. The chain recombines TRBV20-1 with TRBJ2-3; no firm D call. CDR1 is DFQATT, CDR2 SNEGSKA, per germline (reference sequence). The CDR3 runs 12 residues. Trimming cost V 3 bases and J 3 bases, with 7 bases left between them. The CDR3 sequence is CSASPGTDTQYF. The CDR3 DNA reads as TGCAGTGCTAGCCCCGGGACAGATACGCAGTATTTT.